Following are 32 T cell receptor beta chains from one sample sequenced in a study of blood T cells in healthy people across ages. The authors ran a second PCR of about 6 to 11 cycles using a sample-barcoded 5' primer and a J-beta primer mix. TCRdb called the 5' RACE reads again in MiXCR, with one record for every CDR3 protein. The sample lists 600,000 to 650,000 distinct CDR3 sequences; under 65% were seen once. Sequencing was performed on blood. These receptors were collected from a man aged 60 to 69 in good health.

The chain employs TRBV6-1 and TRBJ1-5; D unclear. The germline gives CDR1 MNHNS, CDR2 SASEGT. V dropped 0 bases and J dropped 9 bases, with 6 bases sitting between them. There are 12 residues in the CDR3. The CDR3 is CASSEALRPQHF. CDR3 nucleotide sequence: TGTGCCAGCAGTGAAGCTTTGCGGCCCCAGCATTTT.

V usage is TRBV20-1 and J usage is TRBJ2-6; D tentatively fits TRBD1 or TRBD2 (6 bases each). The CDR3 extends over 16 amino acids. The germline V gene has CDR1 DFQATT and CDR2 SNEGSKA (reference sequence). The CDR3 coding sequence is TGCAGGTTCCATAGGGGGGTTCCCCCTGGGGCCAACGTCCTGACTTTC. This gives the protein CRFHRGVPPGANVLTF.

V gene TRBV7-9 combines with J gene TRBJ2-1, with 11 bases that match TRBD2. CDR3 length: 16 amino acids. Germline V gene sequence: CDR1 SEHNR, CDR2 FQNEAQ (reference sequence). With V trimmed by 2 bases and J by 7 bases, 7 bases remained unmatched. The CDR3 coding sequence is TGTGCCAGCAGCTTACAGGGTAGCGGGGGGGTAAATGAGCAGTTCTTC. Its protein is CASSLQGSGGVNEQFF.

This clonotype has only one observation. V and J are TRBV6-5 and TRBJ2-5; 11 nucleotides align to TRBD2. In germline, CDR1 is MNHEY, CDR2 SVGAGI. The CDR3 runs 13 residues. Trimming removed 5 bases from V and 11 bases from J; junction bases left unmatched: 7. CDR3 protein: CASSPPGLAAQYF. The CDR3 nucleotides are TGTGCCAGCAGTCCCCCGGGACTAGCGGCTCAGTACTTC.

The rearrangement joins TRBV6-5 to TRBJ2-5, with TRBD1 matching 8 bases. CDR1 and CDR2 from the germline V gene are MNHEY and SVGAGI. The V segment lost 6 bases and the J segment 1 base; nucleotides outside the gene matches: 4. The CDR3 consists of 14 residues. The CDR3 reads CASRTTGAQETQYF. CDR3 nucleotides: TGTGCCAGCAGAACGACAGGGGCCCAAGAGACCCAGTACTTC.

There are many counts of this clonotype. V and J are TRBV11-3 and TRBJ2-1; TRBD1 might be the D (6 bases). Trimming shortened V by 5 bases and J by 1 base, and 9 bases separated the two germline ends. The CDR3 is made up of 14 amino acids. The V gene's germline CDR1 is SGHNT and CDR2 YENEEA. The CDR3 DNA sequence: TGTGCCAGCAGCGGGGGCGAATCCTACAATGAGCAGTTCTTC. Its translation is CASSGGESYNEQFF.

The chain recombines TRBV7-2 with TRBJ2-3; D not certain. Germline-derived CDR1 and CDR2 are SGHTA and FQGNSA. V shed 2 bases and J shed 3 bases, with 15 bases lying between them. The CDR3 contains 16 residues. CDR3 sequence: CASSLWHIRPTDTQYF. In DNA form, the CDR3 reads TGTGCCAGCAGCTTATGGCATATACGCCCAACAGATACGCAGTATTTT. The whole variable domain, remainder taken from reference TRBV7-2 and TRBJ2-3, is GAGVSQSPSNKVTEKGKDVELRCDPISGHTALYWYRQSLGQGLEFLIYFQGNSAPDKSGLPSDRFSAERTGGSVSTLTIQRTQQEDSAVYLCASSLWHIRPTDTQYFGPGTRLTVL.

This clonotype appeared once. The rearrangement joins TRBV6-1 to TRBJ2-5; either TRBD1 or TRBD2 may fit D (5 bases each). Looked up from germline, CDR1 is MNHNS and CDR2 is SASEGT. V dropped 5 bases and J dropped 2 bases, with 24 bases sitting between them. The CDR3 covers 18 residues. The CDR3 spells CASSPDGPGTAGQETQYF. The CDR3 DNA follows: TGTGCCAGCAGTCCCGACGGGCCTGGGACGGCCGGTCAAGAGACCCAGTACTTC.

The V and J genes are TRBV5-4 and TRBJ2-5; 10 nucleotides line up with TRBD1. Germline trimming cut 7 bases from V and 4 bases from J; bases unmatched to any gene: 10. The CDR3 is 15 residues long. CDR1 and CDR2 (germline): SGHNT, YYREEE (reference sequence). The chain's CDR3 is CASSGQGGGLETQYF. CDR3 nucleotide sequence: TGTGCCAGCTCCGGACAGGGGGGAGGTTTAGAGACCCAGTACTTC.

The genes are TRBV20-1 and TRBJ2-7; D tentatively reads TRBD1 or TRBD2 (6 bases each). The germline V gene has CDR1 DFQATT and CDR2 SNEGSKA (reference sequence). Trimming pared 4 bases from V and 2 bases from J, leaving 12 bases between. The CDR3 is 13 residues long. This chain's CDR3 is CSATPGAAYEQYF. The CDR3 DNA follows: TGCAGTGCTACCCCGGGGGCGGCCTACGAGCAGTACTTC.

Written as DNA, the CDR3 is TGTGCCAGCAGTTACTCGACAGGGTATGAGCAGTACTTC. This gives the protein CASSYSTGYEQYF. This chain links TRBV6-5 with TRBJ2-7; 7 bases line up with TRBD1. This CDR3 contains 13 residues. Germline V gene data show CDR1 as MNHEY and CDR2 as SVGAGI. Germline trimming cut 0 bases from V and 7 bases from J; bases unmatched to any gene: 3.

This clonotype showed up many times. The V call is TRBV29-1, the J call TRBJ2-1, with D possibly being TRBD1 (6 bases). Trimming took 8 bases from V and 6 from J, leaving 17 bases between them. This CDR3 has 13 amino acids. CDR1 and CDR2 from the germline V gene are SQVTM and ANQGSEA. CDR3 nucleotide sequence: TGCAGCTCCCATTTGGTGGACAGCAATGAGCAGTTCTTC. Amino acids: CSSHLVDSNEQFF.

V gene TRBV6-5 combines with J gene TRBJ2-3; 11 nucleotides align to TRBD1. The CDR3 consists of 14 residues. Per germline, CDR1 MNHEY and CDR2 SVGAGI. The trim removed 10 bases at V and 6 bases at J, leaving 9 bases unmatched. This CDR3 reads CATTGTGGFDTQYF. The CDR3 nucleotides are TGTGCCACGACCGGGACAGGGGGTTTCGATACGCAGTATTTT.

This clonotype was counted a few times. The chain employs TRBV10-2 and TRBJ2-1, with 10 bases identical to TRBD2. This CDR3 comprises 15 residues. Germline CDR1 reads WSHSY; CDR2 reads SAAADI. V lost 2 bases, J lost 5 bases, and 3 bases stayed unmatched. The CDR3 here is CASSEDLAGDNEQFF. The CDR3 nucleotides read TGCGCCAGCAGTGAGGACCTAGCGGGGGACAATGAGCAGTTCTTC.

There are a few counts of this clonotype. J is TRBJ2-3 and V is TRBV20-1, with D possibly being TRBD2 (5 bases). CDR1 is DFQATT and CDR2 is SNEGSKA in the germline V gene (reference sequence). CDR3 size: 14 residues. Trimming cost V 5 bases and J 4 bases, with 16 bases left between them. The DNA for the CDR3 is TGCAGTGCTCCCAGACTAATACGGGCAGATACGCAGTATTTT. Encoded protein: CSAPRLIRADTQYF.

The chain employs TRBV5-1 and TRBJ2-3; D call uncertain. Trimming left V 3 bases short and J 0 bases short, with 11 bases between. Germline V gene data show CDR1 as SGHRS and CDR2 as YFSETQ. The CDR3 extends over 15 amino acids. CDR3 region: CASSSGTGSTDTQYF. As DNA, the CDR3 is TGCGCCAGCAGCTCTGGTACCGGCAGCACAGATACGCAGTATTTT.

Here the CDR3 reads CASSQPLLDTQYF. DNA for the CDR3: TGCGCCAGCAGCCAACCCCTTTTAGATACGCAGTATTTT. The chain links TRBV4-1 to TRBJ2-3; D call uncertain. V lost 2 bases, J lost 5 bases, and 8 bases lay in between. Germline V gene sequence: CDR1 MGHRA, CDR2 YSYEKL. CDR3 length: 13 amino acids.

The chain has TRBV12-3 or TRBV12-4 and TRBJ2-7; 11 bases line up with TRBD1. The CDR3 totals 15 residues. Unmatched junction bases numbered 2, after V lost 3 bases and J lost 1 base. CDR3 DNA sequence: TGTGCCAGCAGTTTCCGGGACAGGGGGTCCTACGAGCAGTACTTC. Translation gives CASSFRDRGSYEQYF.

This clonotype was counted between two and nine times. The V and J genes are TRBV7-2 and TRBJ2-3, with TRBD2 matching 15 bases. Germline V gene data show CDR1 as SGHTA and CDR2 as FQGNSA. J gave up 4 bases and V 4 bases, and 6 bases lay outside the gene matches. The CDR3 sequence is 17 residues long. CDR3 nucleotide sequence: TGTGCCAGCAGCTCTCGGACTAGCGGGGGGGCTCCAGATACGCAGTATTTT. As protein: CASSSRTSGGAPDTQYF.

The rearrangement links TRBV4-1 to TRBJ2-7, with 11 bases that match TRBD2. In germline, CDR1 is MGHRA, CDR2 YSYEKL. The trim removed 6 bases at V and 5 bases at J, leaving 9 bases unmatched. This CDR3 has 15 residues. The CDR3 loop reads CASSPPRLAGNEQYF. The CDR3, as DNA: TGCGCCAGCAGTCCACCTCGACTAGCGGGGAACGAGCAGTACTTC.

The chain recombines TRBV20-1 with TRBJ2-7, with D tentatively TRBD2 (6 bases). V shed 3 bases and J shed 0 bases, with 21 bases lying between them. CDR3 length: 17 amino acids. Germline V gene lookup returns CDR1 DFQATT and CDR2 SNEGSKA (reference sequence). CDR3 coding DNA: TGCAGTGCTAGCCCCACAGGAGGAGGGACTCACTCCTACGAGCAGTACTTC. As protein: CSASPTGGGTHSYEQYF.

This sequence joins TRBV20-1 and TRBJ1-1, with 10 bases matching TRBD1. The CDR3 runs 14 residues. Looked up from germline, CDR1 is DFQATT and CDR2 is SNEGSKA (reference sequence). Trimming at V came to 3 bases and at J to 5 bases, leaving 6 bases not matched to a gene. The CDR3 nucleotides read TGCAGTGCTAGGCCCGGACAGGGGGGTACTGAAGCTTTCTTT. Amino acids: CSARPGQGGTEAFF.

In its sample, this clonotype was seen a few times. This chain links TRBV7-2 with TRBJ2-3; TRBD2 is a possible D gene (6 bases). With 5 bases removed from V and 8 bases from J, the gap between germline ends came to 23 bases. The CDR3 length is 16 residues. Germline V gene sequence: CDR1 SGHTA, CDR2 FQGNSA. CDR3 sequence (DNA): TGTGCCAGCAGCCCTAGACGGGACTCCGGGGGTGGTACGCAGTATTTT. This codes for CASSPRRDSGGGTQYF.

This chain connects TRBV29-1 to TRBJ1-5, with a possible D match to TRBD1 (5 bases). There are 13 residues in the CDR3. The V gene's germline CDR1 is SQVTM and CDR2 ANQGSEA. V shed 4 bases and J shed 2 bases, with 9 bases lying between them. DNA for the CDR3: TGCAGCGTTGGTGACAGTGGCAATCAGCCCCAGCATTTT. Its translation is CSVGDSGNQPQHF.

The rearrangement joins TRBV29-1 to TRBJ2-7; 8 positions agree with TRBD1. The CDR3 spans 12 residues. V shed 6 bases, J shed 3 bases, and the junction held 4 bases outside the gene matches. Looked up from germline, CDR1 is SQVTM and CDR2 is ANQGSEA. CDR3 amino acids: CSVRQGLYEQYF. The CDR3 DNA sequence: TGCAGCGTCCGACAGGGGCTCTACGAGCAGTACTTC.

The rearrangement uses TRBV7-2 and TRBJ2-7, with D perhaps matching TRBD2 (6 bases). In germline, CDR1 is SGHTA, CDR2 FQGNSA. The CDR3 runs 15 residues. V lost 5 bases to trimming and J lost 1 base, with 15 bases between them. In DNA form, the CDR3 reads TGTGCCAGCAGCACTACGGGACTCCCATCCTACGAGCAGTACTTC. It codes for CASSTTGLPSYEQYF. Together with reference TRBV7-2 and TRBJ2-7, the CDR3 gives the full variable domain: GAGVSQSPSNKVTEKGKDVELRCDPISGHTALYWYRQSLGQGLEFLIYFQGNSAPDKSGLPSDRFSAERTGGSVSTLTIQRTQQEDSAVYLCASSTTGLPSYEQYFGPGTRLTVT.

The chain has TRBV7-6 and TRBJ2-5; tentatively, D is TRBD2 (5 bases). Deletions cut 8 bases from V and 3 bases from J, with 16 bases between. This CDR3 spans 14 amino acids. Germline V lookup: CDR1 SGHVS, CDR2 FNYEAQ. In nucleotides, the CDR3 is TGTGCCAGCTCCCTGGTGGAGGCTAAAGAGACCCAGTACTTC. Protein: CASSLVEAKETQYF.

The chain joins TRBV6-5 to TRBJ2-7; TRBD2 matches 10 bases. The V gene end was trimmed by 6 bases and the J gene end by 1 base; junction bases not matched to a gene: 6. Germline V CDR1 and CDR2: MNHEY, SVGAGI. This CDR3 contains 15 residues. The CDR3 DNA is TGTGCCAGCAGACCTAGCGGGGGCGCGTCCTACGAGCAGTACTTC. Amino acids: CASRPSGGASYEQYF.

Only a few counts were recorded for this clonotype. DNA for the CDR3: TGTGCCAGCAGTGTGACCAGACTAGCGCGGGGGCAAGAGACCCAGTACTTC. Translating it yields CASSVTRLARGQETQYF. V is TRBV2 and J is TRBJ2-5; 8 bases line up with TRBD2. J lost 2 bases, V lost 4 bases, and 12 bases had no gene match. The germline gives CDR1 SNHLY, CDR2 FYNNEI. The CDR3 consists of 17 residues.

CDR3 sequence (DNA): TGTGCCAGCAGAGACAATCGCGGGGGGGCGGAGGGTGAGCAGTTCTTC. Translating gives CASRDNRGGAEGEQFF. This chain uses TRBV7-2 with TRBJ2-1; 9 nucleotides line up with TRBD2. Trimming cost V 6 bases and J 9 bases; bases outside gene matches: 15. Germline-derived CDR1 and CDR2 are SGHTA and FQGNSA. This CDR3 contains 16 residues.

This clonotype occurred a few times. V and J are TRBV7-2 and TRBJ2-3, with D unclear. Germline lookup yields CDR1 SGHTA and CDR2 FQGNSA. V lost 5 bases to trimming and J lost 11 bases, with 11 bases between them. The CDR3 loop spans 11 amino acids. CDR3 protein: CASSMRTVQYF. The CDR3 bases are TGTGCCAGCAGCATGCGGACGGTGCAGTATTTT.

The chain is built from TRBV6-1 and TRBJ2-6; D not resolved. V shed 7 bases and J shed 0 bases, with 10 bases lying between them. CDR3 length equals 15 residues. Germline V gene data show CDR1 as MNHNS and CDR2 as SASEGT. The CDR3 region has the DNA TGTGCCAGCACCCCCCAAACCTCTGGGGCCAACGTCCTGACTTTC. Encoded protein: CASTPQTSGANVLTF.